These 21 T cell receptor beta chains were all obtained from the same sample, sequenced in a study of T cells in Graves' hyperthyroidism and ophthalmopathy. Amplification of TCR beta CDR3 regions used RNA as the template. In the first-round RT-PCR of the TCR CDR3, the HTBI primer set was used. MiXCR, applied by TCRdb to the multiplex PCR reads, yields one record per CDR3 protein. The sample contains about 580,000 distinct CDR3 sequences, 14% of which appear only once. The sample consisted of blood. The receptors were gathered from a woman aged 25 to 45 with Graves' hyperthyroidism that later progressed to Graves' ophthalmopathy.

In this sample, this clonotype turned up many times. The chain uses TRBV2 and TRBJ2-7, with D tentatively TRBD1 (5 bases). The CDR3 is 20 residues long. Germline CDR1 reads SNHLY; CDR2 reads FYNNEI. V was trimmed by 8 bases and J by 5 bases, leaving 37 bases between them. This chain's CDR3 is CASDNDILSPLESGNNEQYF. CDR3 DNA: TGTGCCAGCGATAATGACATTCTCTCCCCCCTTGAGTCAGGGAACAACGAGCAGTACTTC.

There are many counts of this clonotype. V gene TRBV27 combines with J gene TRBJ1-1, with TRBD1 as a possible D gene (6 bases). The germline V gene has CDR1 MNHEY and CDR2 SMNVEV (reference sequence). The CDR3 has 12 amino acids. Trimming removed 5 bases from V and 10 bases from J, with 14 bases in between. The CDR3 region is CASSEARGGAFF. In nucleotides, the CDR3 is TGTGCCAGCAGTGAGGCCAGGGGCGGAGCTTTCTTT.

The chain joins TRBV5-1 to TRBJ2-2; 10 bases align to TRBD1. The CDR3 covers 16 residues. Germline-derived CDR1 and CDR2 are SGHRS and YFSETQ. J gave up 6 bases and V 4 bases, and 9 bases lay outside the gene matches. The DNA for the CDR3 is TGCGCCAGCAGCACTCAAGCGGGGACAGGGGCCGGGGAGCTGTTTTTT. Its translation is CASSTQAGTGAGELFF.

This clonotype occurred many times. V is TRBV6-1 and J is TRBJ2-6; 7 bases line up with TRBD1. The CDR3 runs 15 residues. CDR1 is MNHNS and CDR2 is SASEGT in the germline V gene. With V trimmed by 6 bases and J by 4 bases, 6 bases remained unmatched. CDR3 coding DNA: TGTGCCAGCAGCAGCGACAGGGCCGGGGCCAACGTCCTGACTTTC. Its translation: CASSSDRAGANVLTF.

This clonotype has at least ten counts. The chain links TRBV29-1 to TRBJ2-7, with 8 nucleotides matching TRBD1. The germline CDR1 and CDR2 sequences are SQVTM and ANQGSEA. CDR3 length: 13 amino acids. V lost 6 bases to trimming and J lost 5 bases; unmatched junction nucleotides: 9. This CDR3 reads CSVDGQGKDEQYF. The CDR3 coding sequence is TGCAGCGTCGATGGACAGGGAAAGGACGAGCAGTACTTC.

This sequence joins TRBV5-1 and TRBJ1-1; maybe TRBD1 (5 bases). CDR1 is SGHRS and CDR2 is YFSETQ in the germline V gene. CDR3 size: 14 residues. Trimming removed 0 bases at V and 10 bases at J, with 16 bases between. CDR3 region: CASSLAKAGDVAFF. CDR3 DNA sequence: TGCGCCAGCAGCTTGGCCAAGGCGGGGGATGTAGCTTTCTTT. The full variable domain, its missing parts supplied by reference TRBV5-1 and TRBJ1-1, is KAGVTQTPRYLIKTRGQQVTLSCSPISGHRSVSWYQQTPGQGLQFLFEYFSETQRNKGNFPGRFSGRQFSNSRSEMNVSTLELGDSALYLCASSLAKAGDVAFFGQGTRLTVV.

V gene TRBV3-1 combines with J gene TRBJ1-2; D is unresolved. The germline CDR1 and CDR2 sequences are LGHDT and YNNKEL (reference sequence). V lost 0 bases and J lost 3, with 14 bases in between. CDR3 length equals 16 residues. For the CDR3, the DNA is TGTGCCAGCAGCCAAGACTTAGGAACAGCTTACTATGGCTACACCTTC. Translation gives CASSQDLGTAYYGYTF.

The V call is TRBV19, the J call TRBJ1-5; 7 nucleotides align to TRBD1. The CDR3 covers 15 residues. Trimming cost V 1 base and J 1 base; bases outside gene matches: 1. Looked up from germline, CDR1 is LNHDA and CDR2 is SQIVND (reference sequence). CDR3 amino acids: CASSIGRGSNQPQHF. The CDR3 region has the DNA TGTGCCAGTAGTATAGGCAGGGGGAGCAATCAGCCCCAGCATTTT.

This clonotype came up many times. The chain is built from TRBV12-3 or TRBV12-4 and TRBJ2-3, with D maybe TRBD1 (6 bases). CDR3 length: 13 residues. V was trimmed by 6 bases and J by 9 bases, leaving 16 bases between them. CDR3 sequence reads: CASSLKGQGTQYF. As DNA, the CDR3 is TGTGCCAGCAGCCTAAAGGGCCAGGGGACGCAGTATTTT.

This chain uses TRBV6-5 with TRBJ2-1; D not certain. V gave up 2 bases and J gave up 10 bases, with 9 bases separating them. The CDR3 runs 12 residues. The germline gives CDR1 MNHEY, CDR2 SVGAGI. This chain's CDR3 is CASSYRVGEQFF. CDR3 DNA: TGTGCCAGCAGTTACCGCGTTGGCGAGCAGTTCTTC.

This clonotype was recorded at least ten times. The V call is TRBV7-2, the J call TRBJ2-5; unclear D gene. The CDR3 is 15 residues long. The germline gives CDR1 SGHTA, CDR2 FQGNSA. Trimming pared 1 base from V and 5 bases from J, leaving 14 bases between. The CDR3 here is CASSLESQRSETQYF. CDR3 bases: TGTGCCAGCAGCTTAGAATCCCAGCGAAGCGAGACCCAGTACTTC.

V and J are TRBV20-1 and TRBJ2-7; a weak D match, TRBD1 (5 bases). From germline, CDR1 is DFQATT and CDR2 SNEGSKA (reference sequence). V was shortened by 5 bases and J by 2 bases, with 10 bases between the two germline ends. The CDR3 has 12 amino acids. CDR3 protein: CSAVGATYEQYF. DNA for the CDR3: TGCAGTGCTGTAGGGGCCACCTACGAGCAGTACTTC.

This clonotype was seen at least ten times. The chain employs TRBV28 and TRBJ2-5; D might be TRBD2 (6 bases). Trimming cost V 5 bases and J 1 base, with 14 bases left between them. CDR1 and CDR2 from the germline V gene are MDHEN and SYDVKM. The CDR3 is 15 amino acids. The CDR3 bases are TGTGCCAGCAGTCTCCCGGGAGCGGCCCAAGAGACCCAGTACTTC. Its protein product is CASSLPGAAQETQYF.

This clonotype was seen many times. The genes are TRBV30 and TRBJ2-7; the D is unclear. This CDR3 spans 12 amino acids. The germline V gene has CDR1 GTSNPN and CDR2 SVGIG (reference sequence). V gave up 4 bases and J gave up 4 bases, with 11 bases separating them. The CDR3 bases are TGTGCCTGGACTAAGGACGGGTACGAGCAGTACTTC. Encoded protein: CAWTKDGYEQYF.

This clonotype showed up many times. CDR3 in DNA: TGTGCCAGCAGCTTCATGGACAGAGACTCCTACGAGCAGTACTTC. Protein product: CASSFMDRDSYEQYF. The V gene is TRBV5-8, the J gene TRBJ2-7; maybe TRBD1 (6 bases). This CDR3 is built from 15 residues. Per the germline V gene, CDR1 is SGHTS and CDR2 is YDEGEE. V lost 2 bases, J lost 0 bases, and 12 bases lay in between.

Concerning this clonotype: Since a much larger clone is just one base distant, this may be a read error. The J gene is TRBJ2-7, the V gene TRBV10-3; 10 nucleotides agree with TRBD1. This CDR3 is 16 amino acids long. Germline loops: CDR1 ENHRY, CDR2 SYGVKD. CDR3 loop: CAISDKFDRGPYEQNF. The DNA for the CDR3 is TGTGCCATCAGTGATAAGTTCGACAGGGGGCCCTACGAGCAGAACTTC.

V usage is TRBV25-1 and J usage is TRBJ1-1; D call uncertain. Trimming took 7 bases from V and 1 from J, leaving 10 bases between them. CDR1 MGHDK and CDR2 SYGVNS come from the germline V gene. CDR3 size: 13 residues. CDR3: CASKYTENTEAFF. In DNA, the CDR3 is TGTGCCAGCAAATACACGGAGAACACTGAAGCTTTCTTT.

This clonotype was counted a few times. CDR3 region: CASSVGQGQGFNEQFF. The CDR3 DNA reads as TGTGCCAGCAGCGTAGGACAGGGACAGGGTTTCAATGAGCAGTTCTTC. The chain carries TRBV9 and TRBJ2-1, with 9 positions matching TRBD1. The trim removed 0 bases at V and 6 bases at J, leaving 7 bases unmatched. Looked up from germline, CDR1 is SGDLS and CDR2 is YYNGEE. This CDR3 comprises 16 residues.

The sample holds many counts of this clonotype. The chain employs TRBV20-1 and TRBJ2-7; perhaps D is TRBD1 or TRBD2 (5 bases each). The V end was cut by 3 bases, the J end by 3 bases, with 15 bases between. The CDR3 totals 14 residues. CDR1 and CDR2 (germline): DFQATT, SNEGSKA (reference sequence). This chain's CDR3 is CSARKPGRNYEQYF. The CDR3 DNA follows: TGCAGTGCTAGGAAACCGGGACGAAACTACGAGCAGTACTTC.

This clonotype was recorded many times. The chain joins TRBV12-3 or TRBV12-4 to TRBJ1-6; 11 nucleotides agree with TRBD1. With 3 bases clipped from V and 9 bases from J, the junction kept 7 bases outside the gene matches. The length of the CDR3 is 16 residues. The CDR3 DNA reads TGTGCCAGCAGTTTTGGGACAGGGGGAAGAGGTTCACCCCTCCACTTT. Translating gives CASSFGTGGRGSPLHF.

The table lists this clonotype with many counts. CDR3 DNA sequence: TGTGCCAGCAGTCGAGGGAATGTAAGAGGGAGTGTTTACGAGCAGTACTTC. Translation: CASSRGNVRGSVYEQYF. The chain couples TRBV6-1 to TRBJ2-7; possibly TRBD2 for D (5 bases). Trimming shortened V by 5 bases and J by 4 bases, and 24 bases separated the two germline ends. Germline V gene data show CDR1 as MNHNS and CDR2 as SASEGT. This CDR3 contains 17 residues.